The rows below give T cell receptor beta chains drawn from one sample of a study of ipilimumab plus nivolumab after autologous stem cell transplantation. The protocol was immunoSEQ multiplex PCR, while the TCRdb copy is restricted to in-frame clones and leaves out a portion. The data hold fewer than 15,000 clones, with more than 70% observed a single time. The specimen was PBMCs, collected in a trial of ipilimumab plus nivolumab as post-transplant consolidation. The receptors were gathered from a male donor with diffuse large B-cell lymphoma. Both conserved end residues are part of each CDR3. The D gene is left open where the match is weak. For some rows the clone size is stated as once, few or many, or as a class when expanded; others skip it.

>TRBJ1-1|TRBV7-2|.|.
TGTGCCAGCAGCTTCGACAGGATGAACACTGAAGCTTTCTTT
CASSFDRMNTEAFF
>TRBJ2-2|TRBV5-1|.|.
TGCGCCAGCAGCCGTCCACAGGGCACCGGGGAGCTGTTTTTT
CASSRPQGTGELFF
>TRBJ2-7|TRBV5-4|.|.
TGTGCCAGCAGCCCGGAGGGCCTCAACACCCACGAGCAGTACTTC
CASSPEGLNTHEQYF
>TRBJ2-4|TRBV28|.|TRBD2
TGTGCCAGCAGCGAAACTAGCGTTGGCAAAAACATTCAGTACTTC
CASSETSVGKNIQYF
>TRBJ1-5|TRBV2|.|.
TGTGCCAGCAGTGATTTAAGTCGGGATCAGCCCCAGCATTTT
CASSDLSRDQPQHF
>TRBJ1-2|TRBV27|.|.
TGTGCCAGCAGTTCTAGCAGATTACTTAACTATGGCTACACCTTC
CASSSSRLLNYGYTF
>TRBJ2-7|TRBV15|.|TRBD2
TGTGCCACCAGCAGAGGGGAACTAGCGGGTTCCTACGAGCAGTACTTC
CATSRGELAGSYEQYF
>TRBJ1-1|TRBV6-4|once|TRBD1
TGTGCCAGCAGTGGGACAGGGATAGTAGACACTGAAGCTTTCTTT
CASSGTGIVDTEAFF
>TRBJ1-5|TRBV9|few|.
TGTGCCAGCAGCGTAGAGGGGAGCAATCAGCCCCAGCATTTT
CASSVEGSNQPQHF
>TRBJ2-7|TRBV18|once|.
TGTGCCAGCTCAGGGTCTCCCGGGGGTGTGAGCGAGCAGTACTTC
CASSGSPGGVSEQYF
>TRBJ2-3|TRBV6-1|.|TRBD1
TGTGCCAGCGGGTTCGGACAGGTTACAGATACGCAGTATTTT
CASGFGQVTDTQYF
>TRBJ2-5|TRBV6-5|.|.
TGTGCCAGCAGCCCCGGGAGCCACCAAGAGACCCAGTACTTC
CASSPGSHQETQYF
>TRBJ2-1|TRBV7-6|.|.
TGTGCCAGCAGCCCCGGGCTAAGATCCTACAATGAGCAGTTCTTC
CASSPGLRSYNEQFF
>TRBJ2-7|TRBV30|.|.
TGTGCCTGGAGTGTACAGTCCCCGAACGAGCAGTACTTC
CAWSVQSPNEQYF
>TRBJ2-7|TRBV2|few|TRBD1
TGTGCCACCACAATCCGGACAGGGGAGGGCCGAGGGGAGCAGTACTTC
CATTIRTGEGRGEQYF
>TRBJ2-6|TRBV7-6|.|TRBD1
TGTGCCAGCAGCCCCCTTATGGGGACAGGGGGCTTCTCTGGGGCCAACGTCCTGACTTTC
CASSPLMGTGGFSGANVLTF
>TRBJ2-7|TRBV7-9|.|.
TGTGCCAGCAGCTCATTTGCGACAGCCCACGAGCAGTACTTC
CASSSFATAHEQYF
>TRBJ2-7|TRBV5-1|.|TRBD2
TGCGCCAGCAGCCCTCGGGGGGATCTAAAAACCTACGAGCAGTACTTC
CASSPRGDLKTYEQYF
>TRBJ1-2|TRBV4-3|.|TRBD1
TGCGCCAGCAGCCAAATACAGGGGGCAGATGGCTACACCTTC
CASSQIQGADGYTF
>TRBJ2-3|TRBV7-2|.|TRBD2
TGTGCCAGCAGCTTAGCCGCGGGAGCGAATACGCAGTATTTT
CASSLAAGANTQYF
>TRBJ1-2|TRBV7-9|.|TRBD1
TGTGCCAGCAGCACTCCCCCCGGGACAGGGATCCCGCAAGGCTACACCTTC
CASSTPPGTGIPQGYTF
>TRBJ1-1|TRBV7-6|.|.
TGTGCCAGCAGCTTAAGCCAGAGGACTGAAGCTTTCTTT
CASSLSQRTEAFF
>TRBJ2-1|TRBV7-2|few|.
TGTGCCAGCAGCTTAGTCGCACGCAATGAGCAGTTCTTC
CASSLVARNEQFF
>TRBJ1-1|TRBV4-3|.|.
TGCGCCAGCAGCCAATTCCGGGCGGACAGAGGATCAGAGGACACTGAAGCTTTCTTT
CASSQFRADRGSEDTEAFF
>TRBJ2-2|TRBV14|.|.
TGTGCCAGCAGCCCCCCGGCAGGGTCCACCGGGGAGCTGTTTTTT
CASSPPAGSTGELFF
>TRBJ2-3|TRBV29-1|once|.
TGCAGCGTTGGGCCGCGGGTGGGCACAGATACGCAGTATTTT
CSVGPRVGTDTQYF
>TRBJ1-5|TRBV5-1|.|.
TGCGCCAGCAGCGGTAGCAATCAGCCCCAGCATTTT
CASSGSNQPQHF